One and the same sample provided the 2 T cell receptor beta chains below, sequenced in a study of T cells in Graves' hyperthyroidism and ophthalmopathy. Amplification of TCR beta CDR3 regions used RNA as the template. The HTBI primer set drove a first-round RT-PCR of the TCR CDR3. TCRdb redid the calling of the multiplex PCR reads with MiXCR, one entry per CDR3 protein. The data hold approximately 740,000 distinct CDR3 sequences, with roughly 15% observed a single time. What was sequenced was blood. The receptors shown here come from a woman between 18 and 29 years old with Graves' hyperthyroidism.

This clonotype was detected ten times or more. The J gene is TRBJ2-7, the V gene TRBV7-9; 7 bases are a match to TRBD2. Germline lookup yields CDR1 SEHNR and CDR2 FQNEAQ (reference sequence). The CDR3 is 14 residues long. V lost 0 bases and J lost 5; bases outside the gene matches: 4. The CDR3 loop reads CASSLAGGGDEQYF. The CDR3 DNA is TGTGCCAGCAGCTTAGCGGGGGGGGGGGACGAGCAGTACTTC.

V usage is TRBV14 and J usage is TRBJ2-6, with D perhaps matching TRBD2 (6 bases). This CDR3 spans 16 amino acids. Trimming shortened V by 5 bases and J by 0 bases, and 11 bases separated the two germline ends. Germline CDR1 reads SGHDN; CDR2 reads FVKESK. Here the CDR3 reads CASSVGGYSGANVLTF. CDR3 nucleotides: TGTGCCAGCAGCGTGGGAGGCTACTCTGGGGCCAACGTCCTGACTTTC. Full variable domain (missing parts from reference TRBV14 and TRBJ2-6): EAGVTQFPSHSVIEKGQTVTLRCDPISGHDNLYWYRRVMGKEIKFLLHFVKESKQDESGMPNNRFLAERTGGTYSTLKVQPAELEDSGVYFCASSVGGYSGANVLTFGAGSRLTVL.